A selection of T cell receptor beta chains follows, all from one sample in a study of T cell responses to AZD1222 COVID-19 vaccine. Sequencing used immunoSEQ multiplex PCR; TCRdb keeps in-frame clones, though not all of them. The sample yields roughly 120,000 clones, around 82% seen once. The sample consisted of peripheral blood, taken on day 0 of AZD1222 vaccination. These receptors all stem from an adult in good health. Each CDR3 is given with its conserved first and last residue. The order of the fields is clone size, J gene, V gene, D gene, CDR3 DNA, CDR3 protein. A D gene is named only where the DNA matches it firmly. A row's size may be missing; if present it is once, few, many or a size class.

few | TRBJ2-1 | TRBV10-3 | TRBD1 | TGTGCCATCAGCGCCGGGACAGTTTACAATGAGCAGTTCTTC | CAISAGTVYNEQFF
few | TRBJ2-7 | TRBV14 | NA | TGTGCCAGCAGCCTCGGGAGAGCCTACGAGCAGTACTTC | CASSLGRAYEQYF
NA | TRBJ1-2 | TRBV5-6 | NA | TGTGCCAGCAGCTTTAGGACCGGGCGTGGCTACACCTTC | CASSFRTGRGYTF
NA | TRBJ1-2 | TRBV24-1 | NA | TGTGCCACCAGTGGCGGGCCCCACTATGGCTACACCTTC | CATSGGPHYGYTF
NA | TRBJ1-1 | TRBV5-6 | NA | TGTGCCAGCAGCTTAGGGGTTGAAGCTTTCTTT | CASSLGVEAFF
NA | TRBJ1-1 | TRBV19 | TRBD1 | TGTGCCAGTAGTATAGAGGACAGGGCGGGATACACTGAAGCTTTCTTT | CASSIEDRAGYTEAFF
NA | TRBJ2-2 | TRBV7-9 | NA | TGTGCCAGCAGCTCCCCTCTTCGCACCGGGGAGCTGTTTTTT | CASSSPLRTGELFF
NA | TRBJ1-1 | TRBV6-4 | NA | TGTGCCAGCACCCGGGAGATGAACACTGAAGCTTTCTTT | CASTREMNTEAFF
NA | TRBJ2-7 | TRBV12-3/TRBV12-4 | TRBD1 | TGTGCCAGCAGTCCAGCAGGGGGAGAGCAGTACTTC | CASSPAGGEQYF
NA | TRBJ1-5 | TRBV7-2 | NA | TGTGCCAGCAGCCCGGCCAATCAGCCCCAGCATTTT | CASSPANQPQHF
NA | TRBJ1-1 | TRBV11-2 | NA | TGTGCCAGCAGCAACCCCATGAACACTGAAGCTTTCTTT | CASSNPMNTEAFF
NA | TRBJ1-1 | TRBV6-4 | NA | TGTGCCAGCAGTGACTCGGAGGGGACTGAAGCTTTCTTT | CASSDSEGTEAFF
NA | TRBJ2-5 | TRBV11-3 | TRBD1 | TGTGCCAGCAGCTACGGGACAGGCGAAGAGACCCAGTACTTC | CASSYGTGEETQYF
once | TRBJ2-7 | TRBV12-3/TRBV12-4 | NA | TGTGCCAGCAGTCAGGGGTACGAGCAGTACTTC | CASSQGYEQYF
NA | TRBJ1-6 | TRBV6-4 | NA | TGTGCCAGTGCCCGGGACTCTTCATCTTCACCCCTCCACTTT | CASARDSSSSPLHF
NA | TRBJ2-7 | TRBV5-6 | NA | TGTGCCAGCAGCTCTCCAGGTCACTCCTACGAGCAGTACTTC | CASSSPGHSYEQYF
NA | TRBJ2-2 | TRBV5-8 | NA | TGTGCCAGTCGACAGACGAACACCGGGGAGCTGTTTTTT | CASRQTNTGELFF
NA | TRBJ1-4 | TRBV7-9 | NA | TGTGCCAGCAGCCTAAGGCAAGCAGGGGATGCAACTAATGAAAAACTGTTTTTT | CASSLRQAGDATNEKLFF
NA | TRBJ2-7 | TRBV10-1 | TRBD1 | TGCGCCAGCAGGGTTTCGGGACAGGGCTCCTACGAGCAGTACTTC | CASRVSGQGSYEQYF
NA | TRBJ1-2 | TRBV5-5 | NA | TGTGCCAGCAGCCCCGCGGGGTTGGATTATGGCTATGGCTACACCTTC | CASSPAGLDYGYGYTF
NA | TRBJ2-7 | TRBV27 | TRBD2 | TGTGCCAGCCATAGCGGGTCTTCCTACGAGCAGTACTTC | CASHSGSSYEQYF
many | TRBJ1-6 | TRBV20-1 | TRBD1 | TGCAGTGCTAGTGCCTTCTCGGGCGACAGGGCGAATTCACCCCTCCACTTT | CSASAFSGDRANSPLHF
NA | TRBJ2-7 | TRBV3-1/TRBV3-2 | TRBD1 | TGTGCCAGCTCACCCTTGACAGGGGTGGCCGAGCAGTACTTC | CASSPLTGVAEQYF
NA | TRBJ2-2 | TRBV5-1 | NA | TGCGCCAGCAGGCAACTCAGGGCGAACACCGGGGAGCTGTTTTTT | CASRQLRANTGELFF
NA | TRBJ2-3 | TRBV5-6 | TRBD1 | TGTGCCAGCAGCCAACAGGGGGCCACAGATACGCAGTATTTT | CASSQQGATDTQYF
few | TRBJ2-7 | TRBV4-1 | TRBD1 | TGCGCCAGCAGCCAAGAGGACCCGGGACAGGGGCACAGGCAGTACTTC | CASSQEDPGQGHRQYF
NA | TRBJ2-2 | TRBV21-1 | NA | TGTGCCAGCAGCCCCTCGGGGGAGGGCACCGGGGAGCTGTTTTTT | CASSPSGEGTGELFF
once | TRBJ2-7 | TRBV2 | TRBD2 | TGTGCCAGCAGTGAGTTCCGCTGGGCGGGGGGAACCCAAACCTCCTCCTACGAGCAGTACTTC | CASSEFRWAGGTQTSSYEQYF
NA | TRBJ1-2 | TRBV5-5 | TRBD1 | TGTGCCAGCAGCTTGGTTCAGGGACAGGCTCTGGACTATGGCTACACCTTC | CASSLVQGQALDYGYTF
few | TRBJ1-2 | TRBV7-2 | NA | TGTGCCAGCAGCTCGGGTGGGGCTGGTGGCTACACCTTC | CASSSGGAGGYTF
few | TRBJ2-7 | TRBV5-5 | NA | TGTGCCAGCAGCTTGGATGGGGTCCCCCGACGCTTC | CASSLDGVPRRF
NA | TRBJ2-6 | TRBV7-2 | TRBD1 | TGTGCCAGCAGCCCTCAAAGCGGACAGGCTGGGGCCAACGTCCTGACTTTC | CASSPQSGQAGANVLTF
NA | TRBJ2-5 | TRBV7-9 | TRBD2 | TGTGCCAGCAGCTTAGGGGCACTAGCGGAAGAGACCCAGTACTTC | CASSLGALAEETQYF
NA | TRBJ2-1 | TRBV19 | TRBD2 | TGTGCCAGTAGTACTAGCGGGGGGGCCGGGGAGCAGTTCTTC | CASSTSGGAGEQFF
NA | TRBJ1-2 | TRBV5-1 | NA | TGCGCCAGCAGCCCCGACAGCTATGGCTACACCTTC | CASSPDSYGYTF
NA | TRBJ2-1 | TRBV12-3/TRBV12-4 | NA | TGTGCCAGCAGTTTTAATGAGCAGTTCTTC | CASSFNEQFF
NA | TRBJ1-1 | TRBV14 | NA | TGTGCCAGCAGCCAGACCATGAACACTGAAGCTTTCTTT | CASSQTMNTEAFF
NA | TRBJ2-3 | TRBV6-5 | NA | TGTGCCAGCAGTCCGATATTGGGGGATACGCAGTATTTT | CASSPILGDTQYF
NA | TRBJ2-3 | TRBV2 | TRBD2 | TGTGCCAGCAGTGCCGTGATAGCGGGGGCCACAGATACGCAGTATTTT | CASSAVIAGATDTQYF
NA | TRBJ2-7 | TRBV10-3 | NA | TGTGCCACCCGGGGTAGCTTCTACGAGCAGTACTTC | CATRGSFYEQYF
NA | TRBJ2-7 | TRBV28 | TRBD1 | TGTGCCAGCACCCGGGCAGGGGGATCCTACGAGCAGTACTTC | CASTRAGGSYEQYF
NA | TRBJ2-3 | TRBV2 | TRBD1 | TGTGCCAGTATACCGGGACAGGGACCGAATACGCAGTATTTT | CASIPGQGPNTQYF
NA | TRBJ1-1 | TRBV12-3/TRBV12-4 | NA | TGTGCCAGCAGTGGACTGATGCGAATGGCTTTCTTT | CASSGLMRMAFF
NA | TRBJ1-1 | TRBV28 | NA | TGTGCCAGCAGTTCCCCTCAGGGTGTTGGCACTGAAGCTTTCTTT | CASSSPQGVGTEAFF
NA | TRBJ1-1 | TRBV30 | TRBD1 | TGTGCCTGGGTGAAGGGGACAGGCTCCATGAACACTGAAGCTTTCTTT | CAWVKGTGSMNTEAFF
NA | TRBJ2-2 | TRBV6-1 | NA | TGTGCCAGCAGTGGGGGTATAACGGGGCCCGGAGTATCGAACACCGGGGAGCTGTTTTTT | CASSGGITGPGVSNTGELFF
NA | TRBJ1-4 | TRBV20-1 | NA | TGCAGTGCTAGTGAACAGGGCCATACCGAAAAACTGTTTTTT | CSASEQGHTEKLFF
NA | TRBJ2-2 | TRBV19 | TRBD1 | TGTGCCAGTAGGCTAACCGGGACAGGGTATGCCGGGGAGCTGTTTTTT | CASRLTGTGYAGELFF
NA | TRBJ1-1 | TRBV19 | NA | TGTGCCAGTAGTCGGAGACGTGTCGGGGTTCTGAACACTGAAGCTTTCTTT | CASSRRRVGVLNTEAFF
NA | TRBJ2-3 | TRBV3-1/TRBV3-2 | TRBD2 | TGTGCCAGCAGCCCCCTAGCGGGGGCGAGCACAGATACGCAGTATTTT | CASSPLAGASTDTQYF